The 15 T cell receptor beta chains below were found in one sample sequenced in a study of T cell responses to AZD1222 COVID-19 vaccine. The assay was immunoSEQ multiplex PCR, and TCRdb's table has in-frame clones only and misses some. The top ten hold around 1.8% of the sample, which has some 200,000 clones, around 94% seen once. The sequences come from peripheral blood, collected 28 days after the second dose of the MenACWY control vaccine. All receptors come from an adult who received the MenACWY meningococcal vaccine as a control.

The rearrangement uses TRBV19 and TRBJ2-1; possible D gene TRBD1, 6 bases. The CDR3 is made up of 15 amino acids. V gave up 3 bases and J gave up 4 bases, with 13 bases separating them. Looked up from germline, CDR1 is LNHDA and CDR2 is SQIVND (reference sequence). CDR3 coding DNA: TGTGCCAGTAGTATCATGGGGGCCTCTTACAATGAGCAGTTCTTC. Amino acid sequence: CASSIMGASYNEQFF.

This clone was seen a handful of times. The rearrangement links TRBV12-3 or TRBV12-4 to TRBJ2-7; no firm D call. The V end was cut by 4 bases, the J end by 2 bases, with 6 bases between. CDR3 length: 12 residues. CDR3 sequence: CASSSQAYEQYF. Here the CDR3 DNA reads TGTGCCAGCAGTTCCCAGGCCTACGAGCAGTACTTC.

V is TRBV6-5 and J is TRBJ1-2; the D is unclear. Germline CDR1 reads MNHEY; CDR2 reads SVGAGI. The CDR3 is made up of 13 amino acids. Trimming removed 2 bases from V and 8 bases from J, with 12 bases in between. The CDR3 nucleotides read TGTGCCAGCAGTTACGGGTTTCTGATGGGCTACACCTTC. Encoded protein: CASSYGFLMGYTF.

The rearrangement uses TRBV11-1 and TRBJ2-7; D may match TRBD1 or TRBD2 (5 bases each). Germline-derived CDR1 and CDR2 are SGHAT and FQDESV (reference sequence). The CDR3 consists of 16 residues. The germline V and J ends were trimmed by 5 bases and 3 bases, with 20 bases remaining between them. In nucleotides, the CDR3 is TGTGCCAGCAGCCATATCGGGGTCGGCAGGGACTACGAGCAGTACTTC. Protein sequence: CASSHIGVGRDYEQYF.

The chain carries TRBV6-6 and TRBJ1-2, with 8 bases that match TRBD1. V gave up 4 bases and J gave up 4 bases; unmatched junction bases: 5. Germline lookup yields CDR1 MNHNY and CDR2 SVGAGI (reference sequence). This CDR3 is 14 amino acids long. The CDR3 loop is CASSSDRETYGYTF. CDR3 sequence (DNA): TGTGCCAGCAGTTCGGACAGGGAGACCTATGGCTACACCTTC.

In this sample, this clone turned up once. The chain employs TRBV29-1 and TRBJ2-7; no clear D gene. This CDR3 contains 13 residues. CDR1 is SQVTM and CDR2 is ANQGSEA in the germline V gene. The V gene lost 8 bases and the J gene lost 0 bases, with 14 bases spanning the gap. CDR3 region: CSIQDPYSYEQYF. In DNA, the CDR3 is TGCAGCATTCAGGATCCCTACTCCTACGAGCAGTACTTC.

V is TRBV2 and J is TRBJ2-7; D may be TRBD2 (5 bases). This CDR3 has 12 residues. V was shortened by 8 bases and J by 5 bases, with 13 bases between the two germline ends. Germline values: CDR1 SNHLY, CDR2 FYNNEI. Written as DNA, the CDR3 is TGTGCCAGCGGGGATAGCGTGGACGAGCAGTACTTC. Protein: CASGDSVDEQYF.

The rearrangement uses TRBV7-8 and TRBJ2-3, with D possibly TRBD1 on 8 matching bases. Germline V gives CDR1 SGHVS, CDR2 FQNEAQ. This CDR3 comprises 20 residues. V was cut by 1 base and J by 2 bases, with 25 bases left in between. The CDR3 nucleotides read TGTGCCAGCAGCTTAGGCAGGGGGCCCGCTAGCGGAATGGTCACAGATACGCAGTATTTT. Residues: CASSLGRGPASGMVTDTQYF.

This clone was seen just once. The rearrangement links TRBV28 to TRBJ2-1, with no clear D. This CDR3 has 14 residues. Between the trimmed V and J ends, which lost 4 bases and 7 bases, there was a span of 14 bases. CDR1 is MDHEN, CDR2 SYDVKM, per germline. CDR3 in amino acids: CASSSGYQWNEQFF. The CDR3 DNA follows: TGTGCCAGCAGTTCGGGCTACCAATGGAATGAGCAGTTCTTC.

The chain joins TRBV9 to TRBJ2-7; 9 bases agree with TRBD2. Germline loops: CDR1 SGDLS, CDR2 YYNGEE. The length of the CDR3 is 15 residues. The trim removed 4 bases at V and 7 bases at J, leaving 12 bases unmatched. CDR3 bases: TGTGCCAGCAGCATTAGCGGGAGCCTAGTAGAGGAGCAGTACTTC. It specifies CASSISGSLVEEQYF.

The CDR3 sequence is CASSICYEQYF. In nucleotides, the CDR3 is TGTGCCAGCAGCATTTGCTACGAGCAGTACTTC. The chain links TRBV21-1 to TRBJ2-7. TRBV21-1 is given as a pseudogene. CDR3 length: 11 residues.

The chain combines TRBV9 with TRBJ2-1; TRBD1 matches at 10 bases. The CDR3 is 15 residues long. V was pared by 6 bases and J by 5 bases, with 8 bases of the junction left unmatched. Germline lookup yields CDR1 SGDLS and CDR2 YYNGEE. CDR3 loop: CASTWGGTGDNEQFF. As DNA, the CDR3 is TGTGCCAGCACCTGGGGGGGGACAGGGGACAATGAGCAGTTCTTC.

This chain links TRBV29-1 with TRBJ2-7; tentatively, D is TRBD1 (6 bases). Germline CDR1 SQVTM, CDR2 ANQGSEA. V was clipped by 4 bases and J by 1 base, with 8 bases between them. The CDR3 extends over 12 amino acids. The CDR3 bases are TGCAGCGTTGTGGGGGCGTCCTACGAGCAGTACTTC. This codes for CSVVGASYEQYF.

The chain is built from TRBV30 and TRBJ2-7, with 10 bases that match TRBD1. This CDR3 spans 14 amino acids. The ends lost 5 bases at V and 2 bases at J; junction bases unmatched: 6. Germline CDR1 is GTSNPN and CDR2 is SVGIG (reference sequence). The CDR3 DNA sequence: TGTGCCTGGGATCGGACAGGGGGAGCCTACGAGCAGTACTTC. It specifies CAWDRTGGAYEQYF.

This chain uses TRBV15 with TRBJ2-5, with D unclear. Germline CDR1 reads LNHNV; CDR2 reads YYDKDF (reference sequence). The V and J ends lost 8 bases and 4 bases respectively, with 5 bases between them. This CDR3 has 10 amino acids. CDR3 loop: CATSGETQYF. CDR3 nucleotides: TGTGCCACCTCGGGAGAGACCCAGTACTTC.